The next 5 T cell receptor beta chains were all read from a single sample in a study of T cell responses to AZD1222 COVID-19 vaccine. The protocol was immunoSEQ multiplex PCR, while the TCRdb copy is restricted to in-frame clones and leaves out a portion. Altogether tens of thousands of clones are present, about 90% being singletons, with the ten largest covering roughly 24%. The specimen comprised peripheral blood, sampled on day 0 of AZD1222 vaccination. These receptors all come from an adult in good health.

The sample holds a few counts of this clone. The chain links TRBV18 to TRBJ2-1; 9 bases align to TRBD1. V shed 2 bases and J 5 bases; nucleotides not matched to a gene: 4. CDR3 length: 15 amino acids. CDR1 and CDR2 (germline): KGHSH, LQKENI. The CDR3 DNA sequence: TGTGCCAGCTCACCATTTAGGACAGGGGACAATGAGCAGTTCTTC. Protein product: CASSPFRTGDNEQFF. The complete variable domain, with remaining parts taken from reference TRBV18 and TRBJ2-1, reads NAGVMQNPRHLVRRRGQEARLRCSPMKGHSHVYWYRQLPEEGLKFMVYLQKENIIDESGMPKERFSAEFPKEGPSILRIQQVVRGDSAAYFCASSPFRTGDNEQFFGPGTRLTVL.

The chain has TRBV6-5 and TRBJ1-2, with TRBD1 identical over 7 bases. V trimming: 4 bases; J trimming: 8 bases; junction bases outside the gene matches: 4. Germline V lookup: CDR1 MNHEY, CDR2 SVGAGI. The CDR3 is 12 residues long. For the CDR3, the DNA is TGTGCCAGCAGTTCCCCGGGACAGGGCTACACCTTC. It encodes CASSSPGQGYTF.

CDR3 in amino acids: CASSLGGLSSYNEQFF. CDR3 bases: TGTGCCAGCAGCTTGGGGGGGTTGAGCTCCTACAATGAGCAGTTCTTC. V is TRBV5-4 and J is TRBJ2-1, with D tentatively TRBD1 or TRBD2 (5 bases each). The germline CDR1 and CDR2 sequences are SGHNT and YYREEE (reference sequence). Trimming left V 0 bases short and J 0 bases short, with 10 bases between. The CDR3 has 16 residues.

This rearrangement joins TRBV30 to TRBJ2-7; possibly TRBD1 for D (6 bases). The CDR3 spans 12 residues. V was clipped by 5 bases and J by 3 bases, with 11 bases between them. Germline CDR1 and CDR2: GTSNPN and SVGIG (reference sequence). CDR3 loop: CAWGQGYYEQYF. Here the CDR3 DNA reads TGTGCCTGGGGCCAGGGGTACTACGAGCAGTACTTC.

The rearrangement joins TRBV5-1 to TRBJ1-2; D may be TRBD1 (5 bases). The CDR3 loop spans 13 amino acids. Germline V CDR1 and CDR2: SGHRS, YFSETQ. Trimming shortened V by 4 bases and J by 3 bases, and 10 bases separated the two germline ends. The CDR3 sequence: CASSVGGDYGYTF. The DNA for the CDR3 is TGCGCCAGCAGCGTCGGAGGGGACTATGGCTACACCTTC.